A single sample gave rise to the 26 T cell receptor beta chains below, sequenced in a study of CD8 T cells in ankylosing spondylitis. MiXCR was run by TCRdb on the 5' RACE reads, yielding one entry per CDR3 protein. The sample includes about 250,000 distinct CDR3 sequences, roughly 32% of them seen just once. Input material: blood, either unsorted or a sorted T cell fraction (not recorded which). The receptors come from a male donor with ankylosing spondylitis or in good health (not recorded which).

A few counts support this clonotype. This chain uses TRBV4-2 with TRBJ2-3; maybe TRBD1 (6 bases). CDR1 LGHNA and CDR2 YNFKEQ come from the germline V gene. CDR3 size: 14 residues. Trimming pared 4 bases from V and 3 bases from J, leaving 11 bases between. The CDR3, as DNA: TGTGCCAGCAGCCCCTCTGACAGGACAGATACGCAGTATTTT. Translating it yields CASSPSDRTDTQYF.

The chain is built from TRBV29-1 and TRBJ2-5; 11 bases align to TRBD2. The germline V gene encodes CDR1 SQVTM and CDR2 ANQGSEA. J was trimmed by 7 bases and V by 4 bases; bases with no gene match: 8. The CDR3 has 14 amino acids. DNA for the CDR3: TGCAGCGTTGGACTAGCGGGGTCTATGGGGACCCAGTACTTC. Protein sequence: CSVGLAGSMGTQYF.

The chain links TRBV5-1 to TRBJ2-3, with TRBD1 matching 9 bases. CDR3 length equals 14 residues. With V trimmed by 3 bases and J by 5 bases, 4 bases remained unmatched. In germline, CDR1 is SGHRS, CDR2 YFSETQ. The CDR3 region is CASSSTGGGDTQYF. The CDR3 DNA is TGCGCCAGCAGCTCGACAGGGGGGGGAGATACGCAGTATTTT.

This clonotype has a handful of counts. The chain uses TRBV6-1 and TRBJ2-3, with D hard to call. The CDR3 has 14 residues. Germline-derived CDR1 and CDR2 are MNHNS and SASEGT. The V and J ends lost 5 bases and 4 bases respectively, with 13 bases between them. This CDR3 is CASSPTNFPDTQYF. In nucleotides, the CDR3 is TGTGCCAGCAGTCCTACTAATTTCCCAGATACGCAGTATTTT.

This clonotype was detected ten times or more. The chain couples TRBV4-2 to TRBJ2-3, with TRBD2 matching over 12 bases. Trimming took 5 bases from V and 0 from J; bases not matched to a gene: 3. Per the germline V gene, CDR1 is LGHNA and CDR2 is YNFKEQ. The CDR3 covers 16 residues. The chain's CDR3 is CASSLTSGGSTDTQYF. CDR3 bases: TGTGCCAGCAGCTTAACTAGCGGGGGGAGCACAGATACGCAGTATTTT.

This clonotype occurred a few times. The chain carries TRBV5-1 and TRBJ2-1; D perhaps matches TRBD2 (6 bases). Germline V CDR1 and CDR2: SGHRS, YFSETQ. The CDR3 consists of 17 residues. V shed 2 bases and J shed 0 bases, with 15 bases lying between them. CDR3 loop: CASSFRTVTSSYNEQFF. In nucleotides, the CDR3 is TGCGCCAGCAGCTTTCGAACAGTGACTAGCTCCTACAATGAGCAGTTCTTC.

This clonotype has a handful of counts. The chain has TRBV20-1 and TRBJ2-5, with unresolved D. Per the germline V gene, CDR1 is DFQATT and CDR2 is SNEGSKA (reference sequence). V shed 1 base and J shed 0 bases, with 9 bases lying between them. This CDR3 contains 14 residues. CDR3: CSARVPQNQETQYF. CDR3 in DNA: TGCAGTGCTAGAGTCCCCCAGAACCAAGAGACCCAGTACTTC.

The chain couples TRBV29-1 to TRBJ2-4, with D possibly TRBD2 on 5 matching bases. CDR1 and CDR2 from the germline V gene are SQVTM and ANQGSEA. V lost 3 bases and J 6 bases, leaving 9 bases between the germline ends. The CDR3 is 12 residues long. CDR3 bases: TGCAGCGTTGAGGAGGTCGGAAACATTCAGTACTTC. Its protein product is CSVEEVGNIQYF.

V usage is TRBV5-1 and J usage is TRBJ2-3; D perhaps matches TRBD1 (5 bases). The germline CDR1 and CDR2 sequences are SGHRS and YFSETQ. This CDR3 is built from 16 residues. V lost 0 bases and J lost 3, with 14 bases in between. CDR3 DNA sequence: TGCGCCAGCAGCTTGGGTAGGGGCTATGGGACAGATACGCAGTATTTT. It translates to CASSLGRGYGTDTQYF. The entire variable domain, with the rest obtained from reference TRBV5-1 and TRBJ2-3, is as follows: KAGVTQTPRYLIKTRGQQVTLSCSPISGHRSVSWYQQTPGQGLQFLFEYFSETQRNKGNFPGRFSGRQFSNSRSEMNVSTLELGDSALYLCASSLGRGYGTDTQYFGPGTRLTVL.

This chain links TRBV5-1 with TRBJ2-7, with TRBD2 identical over 13 bases. CDR3 length: 19 amino acids. Germline V gene data show CDR1 as SGHRS and CDR2 as YFSETQ. V gave up 3 bases and J gave up 1 base; unmatched junction bases: 13. The CDR3 nucleotides read TGCGCCAGCAGCTGGATACCGGGACTAGCGGGGCTTGGGTCCTACGAGCAGTACTTC. Its translation: CASSWIPGLAGLGSYEQYF.

The rearrangement uses TRBV6-1 and TRBJ2-7, with D perhaps given as TRBD1 or TRBD2 (5 bases each). The CDR3 covers 16 residues. V lost 5 bases and J lost 2, with 19 bases in between. The germline gives CDR1 MNHNS, CDR2 SASEGT. The CDR3 bases are TGTGCCAGCAGTACCAGTCGGGACGGGCGTACCTACGAGCAGTACTTC. Translation gives CASSTSRDGRTYEQYF.

V is TRBV27 and J is TRBJ2-7; the D is unclear. V dropped 1 base and J dropped 0 bases, with 10 bases sitting between them. This CDR3 comprises 15 residues. Germline values: CDR1 MNHEY, CDR2 SMNVEV (reference sequence). The CDR3 bases are TGTGCCAGCAGTTTATTTGGGGTAGACTCCTACGAGCAGTACTTC. It is translated as CASSLFGVDSYEQYF.

A remark on this clonotype: Mismatch with germline at one junction end may stem from a read error. The chain recombines TRBV7-2 with TRBJ2-1; 11 bases agree with TRBD2. The CDR3 totals 17 residues. The germline V gene encodes CDR1 SGHTA and CDR2 FQGNSA. CDR3 coding DNA: TGTGCCAGCAGCATAGCATACCTAGTAGCGGGGGGGCGTGAGCAGTTCTTC. This translates into CASSIAYLVAGGREQFF.

This clonotype was seen more than once but under ten times. The genes are TRBV5-5 and TRBJ2-2; possible D gene TRBD1, 5 bases. Germline V CDR1 and CDR2: SGHKS, YYEKEE (reference sequence). The CDR3 runs 16 residues. V lost 0 bases and J 6 bases, leaving 15 bases between the germline ends. The CDR3: CASSLDRLTVPGELFF. CDR3 coding DNA: TGTGCCAGCAGCTTGGATCGATTGACAGTTCCCGGGGAGCTGTTTTTT.

The chain recombines TRBV9 with TRBJ2-7; D possibly uses TRBD1 or TRBD2 (5 bases each). This CDR3 is 16 amino acids long. Trimming pared 3 bases from V and 0 bases from J, leaving 16 bases between. Germline V gene lookup returns CDR1 SGDLS and CDR2 YYNGEE. CDR3 nucleotides: TGTGCCAGCAGCGCCTCCACCGGGACGTTCTCCTACGAGCAGTACTTC. Encoded protein: CASSASTGTFSYEQYF.

This sequence joins TRBV9 and TRBJ2-2; 7 positions agree with TRBD1. The junction had 9 bases not matched to a gene; V was cut back by 3 bases and J by 7 bases. The CDR3 loop spans 15 amino acids. The V gene's germline CDR1 is SGDLS and CDR2 YYNGEE. CDR3 amino acids: CASSARQGSGGELFF. The CDR3 nucleotides read TGTGCCAGCAGCGCTCGACAGGGCTCAGGCGGGGAGCTGTTTTTT.

This clonotype was observed a handful of times. The chain combines TRBV28 with TRBJ1-1, with D possibly TRBD1 on 5 matching bases. Trimming cost V 2 bases and J 7 bases, with 11 bases left between them. Germline CDR1 MDHEN, CDR2 SYDVKM. This CDR3 comprises 13 residues. This chain's CDR3 is CASSLGTAYEAFF. The CDR3 DNA sequence: TGTGCCAGCAGTTTAGGGACGGCCTATGAAGCTTTCTTT.

The chain uses TRBV5-1 and TRBJ2-3; possible D gene TRBD2, 5 bases. V lost 3 bases to trimming and J lost 5 bases, with 7 bases between them. The CDR3 is 12 amino acids. Per the germline V gene, CDR1 is SGHRS and CDR2 is YFSETQ. This CDR3 is CASSSRGDTQYF. DNA for the CDR3: TGCGCCAGCAGCTCCCGGGGAGATACGCAGTATTTT.

J is TRBJ1-4 and V is TRBV10-3; TRBD1 matches 8 bases. Unmatched junction bases numbered 1, after V lost 10 bases and J lost 0 bases. In germline, CDR1 is ENHRY, CDR2 SYGVKD. This CDR3 comprises 13 residues. The CDR3 here is CATQGATNEKLFF. The CDR3 DNA is TGTGCCACACAGGGGGCAACTAATGAAAAACTGTTTTTT.

This chain joins TRBV27 and TRBJ2-1; TRBD2 matches at 8 bases. Germline loops: CDR1 MNHEY, CDR2 SMNVEV (reference sequence). V was pared by 6 bases and J by 0 bases, with 4 bases of the junction left unmatched. The CDR3 is 15 residues long. CDR3 DNA sequence: TGTGCCAGCAGACGACTAGCGAGCTCCTACAATGAGCAGTTCTTC. Translated, it gives CASRRLASSYNEQFF.

The chain carries TRBV12-3 or TRBV12-4 and TRBJ2-6; D tentatively reads TRBD1 or TRBD2 (5 bases each). The CDR3 has 16 residues. V lost 3 bases and J 4 bases, leaving 13 bases between the germline ends. The CDR3 nucleotides read TGTGCCAGCAGTTTCTATTCGGGGACCGGGGCCAACGTCCTGACTTTC. It codes for CASSFYSGTGANVLTF.

The rearrangement joins TRBV20-1 to TRBJ2-5, with a possible D match to TRBD1 (5 bases). The germline gives CDR1 DFQATT, CDR2 SNEGSKA (reference sequence). CDR3 size: 17 residues. The V end lost 5 bases, the J end lost 1 base, and 23 bases lay between the germline ends. CDR3 coding DNA: TGCAGTGCTCTATTCTCATGGGGCTACCGAACCCAAGAGACCCAGTACTTC. This translates into CSALFSWGYRTQETQYF.

The rearrangement joins TRBV29-1 to TRBJ2-7; D not certain. The V gene lost 6 bases and the J gene lost 1 base, with 10 bases spanning the gap. The CDR3 is 12 amino acids. Germline values: CDR1 SQVTM, CDR2 ANQGSEA. The CDR3 spells CSVLATSYEQYF. The DNA of the CDR3 is TGCAGCGTACTGGCGACTTCCTACGAGCAGTACTTC.

This chain links TRBV5-1 with TRBJ2-3; possibly TRBD1 for D (7 bases). The germline V and J ends were trimmed by 3 bases and 4 bases, with 15 bases remaining between them. Germline lookup yields CDR1 SGHRS and CDR2 YFSETQ. The CDR3 extends over 15 amino acids. The CDR3 sequence: CASSSMEGAADTQYF. The CDR3 bases are TGCGCCAGCAGCTCCATGGAGGGGGCGGCAGATACGCAGTATTTT.

The chain links TRBV6-5 to TRBJ1-1; possibly TRBD1 for D (5 bases). This CDR3 spans 14 amino acids. V lost 2 bases and J 6 bases, leaving 13 bases between the germline ends. Germline CDR1 and CDR2: MNHEY and SVGAGI. The CDR3 DNA reads TGTGCCAGCAGTTACGCCCCAGGGTCCTCTGAAGCTTTCTTT. Translating it yields CASSYAPGSSEAFF.

This clonotype was detected a few times. The J gene is TRBJ2-5, the V gene TRBV20-1; maybe TRBD2 (6 bases). The length of the CDR3 is 15 residues. Per the germline V gene, CDR1 is DFQATT and CDR2 is SNEGSKA (reference sequence). V gave up 1 base and J gave up 2 bases, with 14 bases separating them. CDR3 protein: CSARVYRGLQETQYF. The CDR3 DNA is TGCAGTGCTAGAGTGTATCGGGGACTGCAAGAGACCCAGTACTTC.